The rows below give T cell receptor beta chains drawn from one sample of a study of OX40 agonist ivuxolimab in advanced cancers. This table comes from immunoSEQ multiplex PCR, and its TCRdb copy is limited to in-frame clones, with some not included. The table has some 59,000 clones, around 90% seen once. The specimen was CD4+ or CD8+ T cells sorted from blood, collected in a trial of the OX40 agonist ivuxolimab. The origin of the receptors is an adult with an advanced solid tumor such as melanoma, head and neck, liver or kidney cancer. The CDR3 runs from the conserved cysteine through the conserved F or W. A D gene is named only where the DNA matches it firmly. Size is stated for part of the rows, as once, few or many counts, or as a class when the clone is expanded.

d_call clone_size j_call v_call cdr3_aa cdr3_nt
NA NA TRBJ2-3 TRBV7-7 CASSLWAAHTQYF TGTGCTAGCAGCTTATGGGCAGCGCATACGCAGTATTTT
NA NA TRBJ2-1 TRBV7-2 CASSQGRNSYNEQFF TGTGCCAGCAGCCAGGGACGCAACTCCTACAATGAGCAGTTCTTC
NA NA TRBJ1-1 TRBV11-2 CASSLAESRGGIGAFF TGTGCCAGCAGCTTAGCGGAGAGCCGGGGAGGAATTGGAGCTTTCTTT
NA once TRBJ1-6 TRBV19 CASKRGNGSPLHF TGTGCCAGTAAACGGGGGAACGGTTCACCCCTCCACTTT
TRBD2 NA TRBJ2-4 TRBV18 CASSLTGGDIQYF TGTGCCAGCTCACTTACGGGGGGGGACATTCAGTACTTC
NA NA TRBJ2-7 TRBV7-2 CASSLGGTGSYEQYF TGTGCCAGCAGCTTAGGCGGGACTGGGAGTTACGAGCAGTACTTC
NA NA TRBJ1-1 TRBV6-1 CASRLNTEAFF TGTGCCAGCAGACTGAACACTGAAGCTTTCTTT
NA NA TRBJ2-3 TRBV6-6 CASSYSWTTDTQYF TGTGCCAGCAGTTACTCATGGACGACAGATACGCAGTATTTT
NA NA TRBJ2-1 TRBV21-1 CASSNRTGGPSSYNEQFF TGTGCCAGCAGCAACCGGACAGGGGGACCGAGCTCCTACAATGAGCAGTTCTTC
NA NA TRBJ1-2 TRBV5-1 CASSSAVTNYGYTF TGCGCCAGCAGCTCGGCAGTAACTAACTATGGCTACACCTTC
NA NA TRBJ2-5 TRBV4-1 CASSQDAGPKRDQYF TGCGCCAGCAGCCAAGACGCGGGGCCCAAGAGAGACCAGTACTTC
NA NA TRBJ2-3 TRBV7-8 CASSLVLGYVDTQYF TGTGCCAGCAGCTTAGTTCTCGGTTATGTAGATACGCAGTATTTT
TRBD1 NA TRBJ2-7 TRBV28 CASSAGTGDSYEQYF TGTGCCAGCAGTGCCGGGACAGGGGACTCCTACGAGCAGTACTTC
NA NA TRBJ2-1 TRBV5-1 CASSFQTSLAYNEQFF TGCGCCAGCAGCTTCCAGACATCACTGGCCTACAATGAGCAGTTCTTC
TRBD1 NA TRBJ2-1 TRBV6-1 CASSEFFAGQGVNEQFF TGTGCCAGCAGTGAATTTTTTGCGGGACAGGGTGTCAATGAGCAGTTCTTC
NA NA TRBJ2-7 TRBV7-3 CASSSVYEQYF TGTGCCAGCAGCTCAGTATACGAGCAGTACTTC
TRBD1 NA TRBJ1-1 TRBV10-1 CASSEGRGPSLEAFF TGCGCCAGCAGTGAGGGCAGGGGGCCTTCTCTGGAAGCTTTCTTT
NA NA TRBJ2-1 TRBV19 CASTKTGTGLYNEQFF TGTGCCAGTACCAAAACCGGGACGGGGCTCTACAATGAGCAGTTCTTC
NA NA TRBJ1-4 TRBV7-9 CASSLVVGGFEKLFF TGTGCCAGCAGCTTAGTAGTCGGAGGGTTTGAAAAACTGTTTTTT
TRBD1 once TRBJ1-2 TRBV9 CASSEGGLGYTF TGTGCCAGCAGCGAAGGGGGCCTTGGCTACACCTTC
TRBD1 NA TRBJ1-6 TRBV6-1 CASSSGTGGSPLHF TGTGCCAGCAGTTCCGGGACAGGAGGTTCACCCCTCCACTTT
NA NA TRBJ2-5 TRBV15 CATSIYLQQGRLAKETQYF TGTGCCACCAGCATTTATCTTCAACAGGGAAGACTAGCTAAAGAGACCCAGTACTTC
NA NA TRBJ1-5 TRBV6-1 CASKEGRVSNQPQHF TGTGCCAGCAAAGAGGGCAGGGTGAGCAATCAGCCCCAGCATTTT
NA NA TRBJ2-1 TRBV5-1 CASSTGLEGYNEQFF TGCGCCAGCAGCACGGGGCTTGAGGGTTACAATGAGCAGTTCTTC
NA few TRBJ2-7 TRBV6-1 CASRSTDRGVYEQYF TGTGCCAGCAGAAGCACGGACCGGGGTGTGTACGAGCAGTACTTC
NA few TRBJ1-1 TRBV25-1 CASSAINTEAFF TGTGCCAGCAGTGCGATTAACACTGAAGCTTTCTTT
NA NA TRBJ1-6 TRBV6-1 CASSRTLDSPLHF TGTGCCAGCAGCCGGACCCTGGATTCACCCCTCCACTTT
NA NA TRBJ2-7 TRBV5-6 CASSFGQFNEQYF TGTGCCAGCAGCTTCGGACAGTTCAACGAGCAGTACTTC
NA NA TRBJ1-6 TRBV27 CASSSVWDSNSPLHF TGTGCCAGCAGTTCCGTGTGGGACTCTAATTCACCCCTCCACTTT
TRBD1 NA TRBJ2-7 TRBV7-3 CASSLAAGTGDNEQYF TGTGCCAGCAGCTTAGCAGCCGGGACAGGGGATAACGAGCAGTACTTC
TRBD2 NA TRBJ2-7 TRBV6-6 CASSFGTRAHEQYF TGTGCCAGCAGCTTCGGGACTAGAGCTCACGAGCAGTACTTC
NA once TRBJ2-7 TRBV5-6 CASSLGGAPYEQYF TGTGCCAGCAGCTTGGGGGGAGCCCCCTACGAGCAGTACTTC
NA NA TRBJ2-7 TRBV7-6 CASTQSASGVREQYF TGTGCCAGCACCCAAAGCGCGTCGGGAGTCCGGGAGCAGTACTTC
NA once TRBJ2-1 TRBV7-3 CASSRSSGPFDEQFF TGTGCCAGCAGCCGAAGTTCAGGTCCTTTCGATGAGCAGTTCTTC
TRBD1 NA TRBJ1-4 TRBV6-5 CASSNRGGNEKLFF TGTGCCAGCTCGAACAGGGGAGGTAATGAAAAACTGTTTTTT